This entry lists 29 T cell receptor beta chains sequenced from one sample in a study of CD8 T cells in ankylosing spondylitis. TCRdb analysed the 5' RACE reads with MiXCR anew, one entry per CDR3 protein. The repertoire holds about 200,000 distinct CDR3 sequences, 9.5% to 15% seen once, with approximately 15% in the top ten. The sample was blood, either unsorted or a sorted T cell fraction (not recorded which). These receptors were collected from a male donor with ankylosing spondylitis or in good health (not recorded which).

This clonotype came up a few times. The chain couples TRBV2 to TRBJ1-2; 7 bases are a match to TRBD1. V lost 6 bases, J lost 5 bases, and 12 bases stayed unmatched. The CDR3 is 15 amino acids. CDR1 is SNHLY, CDR2 FYNNEI, per germline. CDR3 nucleotide sequence: TGTGCCAGCAGCGTCGACAGGGCTCTCGCTTATGGCTACACCTTC. Amino acid sequence: CASSVDRALAYGYTF.

The chain recombines TRBV20-1 with TRBJ2-7; D not resolved. V was clipped by 6 bases and J by 0 bases, with 15 bases between them. Germline CDR1 reads DFQATT; CDR2 reads SNEGSKA (reference sequence). This CDR3 contains 14 residues. DNA of the CDR3: TGCAGTGCCACCGAGCCCGCGCACTCCTACGAGCAGTACTTC. It translates to CSATEPAHSYEQYF.

The J gene is TRBJ2-2, the V gene TRBV12-3 or TRBV12-4, with D possibly matching TRBD1 (6 bases). V lost 8 bases and J 4 bases, leaving 11 bases between the germline ends. This CDR3 is built from 13 residues. The CDR3 DNA follows: TGTGCCAGCTCCGCAGGGGTCACCGGGGAGCTGTTTTTT. Its protein is CASSAGVTGELFF.

The rearrangement joins TRBV11-2 to TRBJ1-5; D is undetermined. This CDR3 has 14 amino acids. Germline V lookup: CDR1 SGHAT, CDR2 FQNNGV. Trimming left V 1 base short and J 7 bases short, with 11 bases between. The CDR3: CASSLGLGRQPQHF. The CDR3 nucleotides read TGTGCCAGCAGCTTAGGGCTTGGAAGGCAGCCCCAGCATTTT.

The CDR3 spells CAWDPMGAGRLEQFF. DNA for the CDR3: TGTGCCTGGGACCCCATGGGGGCGGGGAGGCTTGAGCAGTTCTTC. The chain couples TRBV30 to TRBJ2-1; D may correspond to TRBD1 or TRBD2 (6 bases each). Trimming removed 5 bases from V and 9 bases from J, with 23 bases in between. Germline V lookup: CDR1 GTSNPN, CDR2 SVGIG (reference sequence). The CDR3 is made up of 15 amino acids.

This clonotype was recorded a few times. J is TRBJ2-4 and V is TRBV6-1; D gene uncertain. The V and J ends lost 2 bases and 0 bases respectively, with 11 bases between them. Germline V CDR1 and CDR2: MNHNS, SASEGT. The CDR3 spans 16 residues. CDR3 DNA: TGTGCCAGCAGTGAAAGGGCGGACGGAGCCAAAAACATTCAGTACTTC. Residues: CASSERADGAKNIQYF.

There are many counts of this clonotype. The genes are TRBV12-5 and TRBJ1-3; possible D gene TRBD1, 5 bases. Germline CDR1 and CDR2: LGHNT and FRNRAP. The CDR3 has 15 residues. Trimming removed 5 bases at V and 2 bases at J, with 13 bases between. CDR3 sequence (DNA): TGTGCTAGTGGTGAACTGGGGGGAACTGGAAACACCATATATTTT. Amino acid sequence: CASGELGGTGNTIYF.

The rearrangement uses TRBV27 and TRBJ2-5; D ambiguous. The germline V and J ends were trimmed by 6 bases and 5 bases, with 13 bases remaining between them. Germline V gene data show CDR1 as MNHEY and CDR2 as SMNVEV (reference sequence). The CDR3 runs to 13 residues. CDR3 in DNA: TGTGCCAGCAGCCCCCTGACGATGGAGACCCAGTACTTC. Its translation: CASSPLTMETQYF.

This rearrangement joins TRBV7-8 to TRBJ2-1, with TRBD2 matching 15 bases. CDR1 is SGHVS and CDR2 is FQNEAQ in the germline V gene. The V and J ends lost 1 base and 8 bases, in that order; junction bases with no gene match: 0. This CDR3 comprises 15 residues. The DNA of the CDR3 is TGTGCCAGCAGCTTAGGGACTAGCGGGGGGGATGAGCAGTTCTTC. Its protein product is CASSLGTSGGDEQFF.

Here the CDR3 reads CASSRGGLEAFF. CDR3 in DNA: TGTGCCAGCAGCCGCGGGGGCCTTGAAGCTTTCTTT. The chain carries TRBV12-3 or TRBV12-4 and TRBJ1-1, with D possibly TRBD1 on 6 matching bases. This CDR3 has 12 residues. V lost 6 bases to trimming and J lost 7 bases, with 12 bases between them.

The table lists this clonotype with a few counts. V is TRBV5-4 and J is TRBJ2-7; D perhaps matches TRBD1 (6 bases). The CDR3 sequence is 16 residues long. Trimming removed 4 bases at V and 2 bases at J, with 19 bases between. CDR1 is SGHNT and CDR2 is YYREEE in the germline V gene (reference sequence). The CDR3, as DNA: TGTGCCAGCAGCGCAAGAACGCAGGGGAACCCCTACGAGCAGTACTTC. Protein product: CASSARTQGNPYEQYF.

The chain couples TRBV20-1 to TRBJ2-1; 7 bases line up with TRBD1. The CDR3 covers 13 residues. V gave up 3 bases and J gave up 8 bases; unmatched junction bases: 7. Germline lookup yields CDR1 DFQATT and CDR2 SNEGSKA (reference sequence). CDR3 sequence: CSARKGAGDEQFF. DNA of the CDR3: TGCAGTGCTAGGAAGGGGGCGGGCGATGAGCAGTTCTTC.

This clonotype showed up just a few times. The genes are TRBV7-2 and TRBJ2-7; D gene uncertain. The germline V and J ends were trimmed by 5 bases and 7 bases, with 21 bases remaining between them. Germline CDR1 reads SGHTA; CDR2 reads FQGNSA. The CDR3 length is 15 residues. As DNA, the CDR3 is TGTGCCAGCAGCCCCCCCGGAGAGATACTACGGGAGCAGTACTTC. Translated, it gives CASSPPGEILREQYF. Full variable domain (outside the CDR3, taken from reference TRBV7-2 and TRBJ2-7): GAGVSQSPSNKVTEKGKDVELRCDPISGHTALYWYRQSLGQGLEFLIYFQGNSAPDKSGLPSDRFSAERTGGSVSTLTIQRTQQEDSAVYLCASSPPGEILREQYFGPGTRLTVT.

In this sample, this clonotype turned up a few times. The rearrangement joins TRBV7-2 to TRBJ2-5; TRBD2 agrees at 10 bases. With V trimmed by 1 base and J by 5 bases, 4 bases remained unmatched. CDR3 length: 15 amino acids. Germline CDR1 reads SGHTA; CDR2 reads FQGNSA. The CDR3, as DNA: TGTGCCAGCAGCTTAGGTCTTAGCGGGAGGGAGACCCAGTACTTC. Translation: CASSLGLSGRETQYF. Drawing the rest from reference TRBV7-2 and TRBJ2-5, the complete variable domain is GAGVSQSPSNKVTEKGKDVELRCDPISGHTALYWYRQSLGQGLEFLIYFQGNSAPDKSGLPSDRFSAERTGGSVSTLTIQRTQQEDSAVYLCASSLGLSGRETQYFGPGTRLLVL.

This clonotype was counted many times. This sequence joins TRBV7-8 and TRBJ1-2, with D maybe TRBD1 (5 bases). Trimming removed 5 bases from V and 5 bases from J, with 21 bases in between. Per the germline V gene, CDR1 is SGHVS and CDR2 is FQNEAQ. This CDR3 contains 16 residues. CDR3 sequence: CASSRKRDRREYGYTF. For the CDR3, the DNA is TGTGCCAGCAGCCGAAAGCGAGACAGACGGGAATATGGCTACACCTTC.

The rearrangement joins TRBV4-2 to TRBJ2-7; tentative D call: TRBD2 (5 bases). CDR3 length: 14 residues. CDR1 is LGHNA and CDR2 is YNFKEQ in the germline V gene. Trimming shortened V by 4 bases and J by 1 base, and 11 bases separated the two germline ends. This chain's CDR3 is CASSPGLPSYEQYF. CDR3 in DNA: TGTGCCAGCAGCCCTGGACTCCCTTCCTACGAGCAGTACTTC.

V gene TRBV7-8 combines with J gene TRBJ1-1; 7 bases map to TRBD1. The CDR3 runs 13 residues. CDR1 is SGHVS, CDR2 FQNEAQ, per germline. With V trimmed by 5 bases and J by 5 bases, 5 bases remained unmatched. This CDR3 reads CASSRQGRTEAFF. The DNA for the CDR3 is TGTGCCAGCAGCCGACAGGGTCGGACTGAAGCTTTCTTT.

This clonotype was seen more than once but under ten times. This chain joins TRBV7-9 and TRBJ2-7; D call uncertain. CDR1 is SEHNR, CDR2 FQNEAQ, per germline (reference sequence). This CDR3 contains 14 residues. V was trimmed by 5 bases and J by 1 base, leaving 12 bases between them. The CDR3 DNA reads TGTGCCAGCAGCCCATTGGGCATGTCCTACGAGCAGTACTTC. Protein sequence: CASSPLGMSYEQYF. Supplemented by reference TRBV7-9 and TRBJ2-7, the full variable domain reads DTGVSQNPRHKITKRGQNVTFRCDPISEHNRLYWYRQTLGQGPEFLTYFQNEAQLEKSRLLSDRFSAERPKGSFSTLEIQRTEQGDSAMYLCASSPLGMSYEQYFGPGTRLTVT.

This clonotype has only a few counts. V gene TRBV7-9 combines with J gene TRBJ2-5, with a tentative D call TRBD2 (5 bases). Trimming removed 5 bases from V and 5 bases from J, with 9 bases in between. Germline V CDR1 and CDR2: SEHNR, FQNEAQ (reference sequence). CDR3 length: 12 residues. In DNA form, the CDR3 reads TGTGCCAGCAGCCTAGACTATGAGACCCAGTACTTC. Translated: CASSLDYETQYF.

Only a few counts were recorded for this clonotype. The genes are TRBV11-2 and TRBJ2-7; 9 bases agree with TRBD1. In germline, CDR1 is SGHAT, CDR2 FQNNGV. CDR3 length: 15 amino acids. Unmatched junction bases numbered 8, after V lost 5 bases and J lost 3 bases. The CDR3 here is CASSIGQGPYYEQYF. The CDR3 DNA sequence: TGTGCCAGCAGCATCGGACAGGGGCCCTACTACGAGCAGTACTTC.

This clonotype was observed a handful of times. The rearrangement uses TRBV5-6 and TRBJ2-3; TRBD2 matches 9 bases. The CDR3 spans 14 residues. The ends lost 3 bases at V and 6 bases at J; junction bases unmatched: 5. Germline-derived CDR1 and CDR2 are SGHDT and YYEEEE. The CDR3: CASSWGLAADTQYF. Here the CDR3 DNA reads TGTGCCAGCAGCTGGGGACTAGCTGCCGATACGCAGTATTTT.

This sequence joins TRBV3-1 and TRBJ2-1; D is unresolved. This CDR3 region has 16 residues. V lost 0 bases, J lost 6 bases, and 15 bases lay in between. Germline lookup yields CDR1 LGHDT and CDR2 YNNKEL (reference sequence). CDR3 nucleotides: TGTGCCAGCAGCCAAGAAGGTGAAAGGGCCTTCAATGAGCAGTTCTTC. This codes for CASSQEGERAFNEQFF.

The V and J genes are TRBV6-1 and TRBJ2-1; perhaps TRBD2 as D (6 bases). The CDR3 is 15 residues long. Germline V gives CDR1 MNHNS, CDR2 SASEGT. V was cut by 5 bases and J by 2 bases, with 13 bases left in between. In nucleotides, the CDR3 is TGTGCCAGCAGTCGCCCATCGGGGGCCTACAATGAGCAGTTCTTC. It specifies CASSRPSGAYNEQFF.

The chain carries TRBV28 and TRBJ2-3, with TRBD2 as a possible D gene (6 bases). V lost 6 bases and J 0 bases, leaving 16 bases between the germline ends. Germline values: CDR1 MDHEN, CDR2 SYDVKM. The CDR3 is 16 residues long. The DNA of the CDR3 is TGTGCCAGCAGGCACCGGGACTTTCCGAGCACAGATACGCAGTATTTT. Amino acid sequence: CASRHRDFPSTDTQYF. The full variable domain, rest sourced from reference TRBV28 and TRBJ2-3, is DVKVTQSSRYLVKRTGEKVFLECVQDMDHENMFWYRQDPGLGLRLIYFSYDVKMKEKGDIPEGYSVSREKKERFSLILESASTNQTSMYLCASRHRDFPSTDTQYFGPGTRLTVL.

This clonotype was found a few times. The chain recombines TRBV28 with TRBJ2-5; TRBD2 is a possible D gene (6 bases). CDR1 and CDR2 (germline): MDHEN, SYDVKM. The CDR3 contains 14 residues. Trimming removed 3 bases from V and 0 bases from J, with 8 bases in between. In DNA form, the CDR3 reads TGTGCCAGCAGTTTCTGGGGGGACCAAGAGACCCAGTACTTC. Translated, it gives CASSFWGDQETQYF.

This clonotype appeared a few times. The chain carries TRBV5-1 and TRBJ2-7, with TRBD1 matching 11 bases. Germline loops: CDR1 SGHRS, CDR2 YFSETQ. The length of the CDR3 is 15 residues. After removal of 4 bases from V and 3 bases from J, the junction contained 6 bases not matched to a gene. This CDR3 is CASSGWTGGVYEQYF. The CDR3 DNA follows: TGCGCCAGCAGCGGATGGACAGGGGGCGTCTACGAGCAGTACTTC.

This clonotype was observed a few times. The V and J genes are TRBV7-9 and TRBJ2-3; D is ambiguous. The CDR3 is made up of 14 amino acids. V lost 5 bases to trimming and J lost 7 bases, with 16 bases between them. Germline assignment: CDR1 SEHNR and CDR2 FQNEAQ (reference sequence). The chain's CDR3 is CASSPEVSWNTQYF. CDR3 DNA: TGTGCCAGCAGCCCTGAGGTTTCCTGGAATACGCAGTATTTT.

The gene calls are TRBV9 and TRBJ2-7; TRBD2 matches 10 bases. Germline V gene data show CDR1 as SGDLS and CDR2 as YYNGEE. V lost 3 bases, J lost 7 bases, and 16 bases stayed unmatched. CDR3 size: 17 residues. The CDR3 spells CASSGALSGRAVEEQYF. The CDR3 bases are TGTGCCAGCAGCGGTGCGCTAAGCGGGAGGGCTGTAGAAGAGCAGTACTTC. Supplemented by reference TRBV9 and TRBJ2-7, the full variable domain reads DSGVTQTPKHLITATGQRVTLRCSPRSGDLSVYWYQQSLDQGLQFLIQYYNGEERAKGNILERFSAQQFPDLHSELNLSSLELGDSALYFCASSGALSGRAVEEQYFGPGTRLTVT.

The chain links TRBV11-2 to TRBJ1-2; D not resolved. V lost 5 bases and J lost 3, with 13 bases in between. CDR1 and CDR2 from the germline V gene are SGHAT and FQNNGV. The length of the CDR3 is 14 residues. The CDR3 loop is CASSDHYGDYGYTF. The CDR3 nucleotides are TGTGCCAGCAGCGACCACTACGGGGACTATGGCTACACCTTC. Combining the CDR3 with reference TRBV11-2 and TRBJ1-2 gives the whole variable domain EAGVAQSPRYKIIEKRQSVAFWCNPISGHATLYWYQQILGQGPKLLIQFQNNGVVDDSQLPKDRFSAERLKGVDSTLKIQPAKLEDSAVYLCASSDHYGDYGYTFGSGTRLTVV.